These T cell receptor beta chains were read from a single sample in a study of CD8+ T cells in alopecia areata. Sequenced by immunoSEQ multiplex PCR; TCRdb stores in-frame clones only, minus some. The table shows roughly 210,000 clones, with roughly two fifths occurring only once. The specimen was CD4+ T cells sorted from blood, collected around week 37, from a patient treated with tofacitinib. These receptors came from a human donor with alopecia areata. The CDR3 runs from the conserved cysteine through the conserved F or W. D genes are given only for firm matches. Clone size is given for some rows only: seen once, a few or many times, or a class if the clone is expanded.

clone_size	d_call	v_call	cdr3_length	j_call	cdr3_nt	cdr3_aa
NA	TRBD2	TRBV9	14	TRBJ2-5	TGTGCCAGCAGCAGGAGACTAGCCCAAGAGACCCAGTACTTC	CASSRRLAQETQYF
NA	TRBD2	TRBV25-1	16	TRBJ2-5	TGTGCCAGCAGTGCGACTAGCGGGAGGGCAGGGGAGACCCAGTACTTC	CASSATSGRAGETQYF
NA	NA	TRBV14	13	TRBJ1-1	TGTGCCAGCAGCCCACAACAGAACACTGAAGCTTTCTTT	CASSPQQNTEAFF
once	NA	TRBV29-1	11	TRBJ2-3	TGCAGCGCCGGGAGCACAGATACGCAGTATTTT	CSAGSTDTQYF
few	NA	TRBV25-1	15	TRBJ2-5	TGTGCCAGCAGTGAAGGTCCGAGCGGAGGAGGGACCCAGTACTTC	CASSEGPSGGGTQYF
NA	TRBD1	TRBV5-4	15	TRBJ2-7	TGTGCCAGCAGCTTACAGGGGGCGACGTCCTACGAGCAGTACTTC	CASSLQGATSYEQYF
NA	NA	TRBV7-2	16	TRBJ2-3	TGTGCCAGCAGCTTACTCGGCCAGACTAGTCTGGATACGCAGTATTTT	CASSLLGQTSLDTQYF
NA	NA	TRBV30	13	TRBJ1-1	TGTGCCTGTTACCCCAACATCAACAGTTATCTCCTTTTT	CACYPNINSYLLF
NA	NA	TRBV7-9	14	TRBJ2-7	TGTGCCAGCAGTTTTAACAGCGGGTCCTACGAGCAGTACTTC	CASSFNSGSYEQYF
few	TRBD1	TRBV6-1	14	TRBJ2-1	TGTGCCAGCATTGGGACAGGGGCCTACAATGAGCAGTTCTTC	CASIGTGAYNEQFF
NA	TRBD1	TRBV29-1	13	TRBJ2-4	TGCAGCGTAAGACAGGGGGCCAAAAACATTCAGTACTTC	CSVRQGAKNIQYF
NA	NA	TRBV29-1	14	TRBJ2-1	TGCAGCGTTGTAGTCTATGGATTACAATCGGAGCAGTTCTTC	CSVVVYGLQSEQFF
few	TRBD2	TRBV7-3	15	TRBJ2-1	TGTGCCAGCAGCTCCTCTAGCGGGAGCCACAATGAGCAGTTCTTC	CASSSSSGSHNEQFF
NA	TRBD1	TRBV6-5	15	TRBJ2-7	TGTGCCAGCAGTTACTCGAAGGGACAGCTGGGCGAGCAGTACTTC	CASSYSKGQLGEQYF
NA	NA	TRBV19	16	TRBJ2-2	TGTGCCAGTAGTTACCCCGTTAGTATCCGGGCCGGGGAGCTGTTTTTT	CASSYPVSIRAGELFF
NA	NA	TRBV27	18	TRBJ2-6	TGTGCCAGCAGTGGCGAGCTTGGGGGCTCTGCTGGGGCCAACGTCCTGACTTTC	CASSGELGGSAGANVLTF
NA	NA	TRBV18	14	TRBJ2-7	TGTGCCAGCTCACCACAACAGGCCGGGGATGAGCAGTACTTC	CASSPQQAGDEQYF
few	NA	TRBV7-8	13	TRBJ1-4	TGTGCCAGCAGCCCCGGACAGAACGAAAAACTGTTTTTT	CASSPGQNEKLFF
NA	TRBD1	TRBV2	14	TRBJ2-3	TGTGCCACCCAGGGACAGACCTACACAGATACGCAGTATTTT	CATQGQTYTDTQYF
NA	TRBD2	TRBV9	16	TRBJ2-5	TGTGCCAGCAGCGCAACGGGGACTAGCGCGCCGGAGACCCAGTACTTC	CASSATGTSAPETQYF
few	NA	TRBV10-2	13	TRBJ1-1	TGCGCCAGTTATCCCGCAGGGATCACTGAAGCTTTCTTT	CASYPAGITEAFF
NA	TRBD1	TRBV6-5	15	TRBJ2-7	TGTGCCAGCACCCAGGAGGGGACAGGGAAGAGGGAGCAGTACTTC	CASTQEGTGKREQYF
few	TRBD1	TRBV27	15	TRBJ1-2	TGTGCCACCAGAAGGACAGGCGGTGCTAGCTATGGCTACACCTTC	CATRRTGGASYGYTF
NA	NA	TRBV6-6	13	TRBJ1-4	TGTGCCAGCAGGCCCCCGGCCCTGGAAAAACTGTTTTTT	CASRPPALEKLFF
NA	NA	TRBV29-1	14	TRBJ2-7	TGCAGCGTCACCTCCGGGACTGGATCCTACGAGCAGTACTTC	CSVTSGTGSYEQYF
NA	TRBD1	TRBV5-1	15	TRBJ1-4	TGCGCCAGCAGCTTGGATGGGACAGCTAATGAAAAACTGTTTTTT	CASSLDGTANEKLFF
NA	NA	TRBV28	14	TRBJ2-3	TGTGCCAGCAACTCCCTGGGGTCCACAGATACGCAGTATTTT	CASNSLGSTDTQYF
NA	TRBD2	TRBV4-1	14	TRBJ2-7	TGCGCCAGCAGTCCTGGACTAGCGGGAGGCGAGCAGTACTTC	CASSPGLAGGEQYF
NA	NA	TRBV11-2	14	TRBJ1-1	TGTGCCAGCAGCTTAGGGGCGGGGGCACCTCAAGCTTTCTTT	CASSLGAGAPQAFF
NA	NA	TRBV27	15	TRBJ2-7	TGTGCCAGCCCCCTAGGGACGGGACGGACCTACGAGCAGTACTTC	CASPLGTGRTYEQYF
NA	TRBD1	TRBV2	15	TRBJ2-3	TGTGCCAGCAGGGGGACAGGGGCCAGCACAGATACGCAGTATTTT	CASRGTGASTDTQYF
few	TRBD2	TRBV2	12	TRBJ2-1	TGTGCCAGCAGGGGACTAGTGTATGAGCAGTTCTTC	CASRGLVYEQFF
few	NA	TRBV28	13	TRBJ2-7	TGTGCCAGCAGCCGGCAAAATACCTACGAGCAGTACTTC	CASSRQNTYEQYF
few	NA	TRBV29-1	12	TRBJ2-1	TGCAGCGTGGAACCCAGGGTAAATGAGCAGTTCTTC	CSVEPRVNEQFF
NA	NA	TRBV6-5	15	TRBJ2-4	TGTGCCAGCACCCCCACCTTGGGAGCCAAAAACATTCAGTACTTC	CASTPTLGAKNIQYF
NA	NA	TRBV19	13	TRBJ1-1	TGTGCCAGTAGTAACCAACAACCCACTGAAGCTTTCTTT	CASSNQQPTEAFF
NA	NA	TRBV30	14	TRBJ1-5	TGTGCCTGGAGTGCCGTCAGTACCAATCAGCCCCAGCATTTT	CAWSAVSTNQPQHF
NA	TRBD1	TRBV5-6	15	TRBJ2-7	TGTGCCAGCAGCTTTTCCGGGACAGGGAGTGGCGAGCAGTACTTC	CASSFSGTGSGEQYF
few	NA	TRBV30	14	TRBJ1-4	TGTGCCTCCCACTATGGTAGACGCGGTGAAAAACTGTTTTTT	CASHYGRRGEKLFF
NA	NA	TRBV7-9	15	TRBJ2-5	TGTGCCAGCAGCTTGAACAGGGGAGGCCAAGAGACCCAGTACTTC	CASSLNRGGQETQYF
NA	NA	TRBV15	13	TRBJ2-5	TGTGCCACCAGCAGAGGGTTGAGCCAGACCCAGTACTTC	CATSRGLSQTQYF
NA	NA	TRBV5-4	13	TRBJ1-1	TGTGCCAGCAGCGTACAGGAGAACACTGAAGCTTTCTTT	CASSVQENTEAFF
NA	TRBD1	TRBV2	14	TRBJ2-6	TGTGCCAGCAGTACAGGGGTTGGGGCCAACGTCCTGACTTTC	CASSTGVGANVLTF
NA	NA	TRBV29-1	13	TRBJ1-1	TGCAGCGTGGGGGGTTTTGAGAGCACTGAAGCTTTCTTT	CSVGGFESTEAFF
few	NA	TRBV10-3	15	TRBJ1-2	TGTGCCATCAGTACAATTGACAGAACCTCTAAGGGCTACACCTTC	CAISTIDRTSKGYTF
many	NA	TRBV6-1	15	TRBJ1-3	TGTGCCAGCCGAGAGACAGGAAGCTCTGGAAACACCATATATTTT	CASRETGSSGNTIYF
NA	NA	TRBV9	13	TRBJ1-3	TGTGCCAGCAGCGCTCCGTCGGGAAACACCATATATTTT	CASSAPSGNTIYF
NA	NA	TRBV15	13	TRBJ2-7	TGTGCCACCAGCAGAGAACAGGGCTACGAGCAGTACTTC	CATSREQGYEQYF
NA	NA	TRBV5-1	11	TRBJ2-7	TGCGCCAGCAGCGCCGGCAGGGAGCAGTACTTC	CASSAGREQYF
NA	NA	TRBV29-1	11	TRBJ1-1	TGCAGCGCCGACGGGAACACTGAAGCTTTCTTT	CSADGNTEAFF
many	TRBD2	TRBV28	18	TRBJ2-7	TGTGCCAGCAGTTTCCCCAGCGGGAGTACAGTCTCGACAGGCGAGCAGTACTTC	CASSFPSGSTVSTGEQYF